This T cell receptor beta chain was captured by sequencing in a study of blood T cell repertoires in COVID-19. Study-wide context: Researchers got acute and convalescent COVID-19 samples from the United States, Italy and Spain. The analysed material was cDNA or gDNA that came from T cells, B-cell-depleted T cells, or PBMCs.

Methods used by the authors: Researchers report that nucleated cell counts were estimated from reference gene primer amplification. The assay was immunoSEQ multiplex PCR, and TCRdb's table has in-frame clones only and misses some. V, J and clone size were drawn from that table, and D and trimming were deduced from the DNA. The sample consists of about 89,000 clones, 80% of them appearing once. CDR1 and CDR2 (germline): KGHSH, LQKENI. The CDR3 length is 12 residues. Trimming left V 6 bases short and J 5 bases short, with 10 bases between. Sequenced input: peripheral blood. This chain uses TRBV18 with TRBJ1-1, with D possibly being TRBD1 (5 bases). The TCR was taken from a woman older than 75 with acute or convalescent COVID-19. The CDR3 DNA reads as TGTGCCAGCTCTCAGCAGGGAACTGAAGCTTTCTTT. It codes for CASSQQGTEAFF. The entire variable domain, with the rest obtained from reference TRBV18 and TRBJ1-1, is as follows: NAGVMQNPRHLVRRRGQEARLRCSPMKGHSHVYWYRQLPEEGLKFMVYLQKENIIDESGMPKERFSAEFPKEGPSILRIQQVVRGDSAAYFCASSQQGTEAFFGQGTRLTVV.